This passage covers 4 T cell receptor beta chains from one sample sequenced in a study of OX40 agonist ivuxolimab in advanced cancers. Measured with immunoSEQ multiplex PCR; TCRdb has only the in-frame clones, and not every one. The sample yields about 73,000 clones, around 90% seen once. Here the sequenced sample was CD4+ or CD8+ T cells sorted from blood, taken in a trial of the OX40 agonist ivuxolimab. Every receptor here comes from an adult with an advanced solid tumor such as melanoma, head and neck, liver or kidney cancer.

This clone was seen more than once but under ten times. The CDR3 nucleotides are TGTGCCAGGTGGGACAGGGCAAACTATGGCTACACCTTC. It yields the protein CARWDRANYGYTF. The genes are TRBV2 and TRBJ1-2; 9 bases match TRBD1. The CDR3 is 13 residues long. Germline V gives CDR1 SNHLY, CDR2 FYNNEI. V was clipped by 9 bases and J by 2 bases; unmatched bases: 4.

The rearrangement links TRBV5-1 to TRBJ2-1; D not resolved. The CDR3 runs to 14 residues. Germline lookup yields CDR1 SGHRS and CDR2 YFSETQ. V gave up 5 bases and J gave up 3 bases, with 12 bases separating them. CDR3 sequence reads: CASSQDPFYNEQFF. DNA for the CDR3: TGCGCCAGCAGTCAGGACCCTTTCTACAATGAGCAGTTCTTC.

V usage is TRBV5-4 and J usage is TRBJ2-5; 9 bases line up with TRBD2. V was pared by 4 bases and J by 5 bases, with 6 bases of the junction left unmatched. Germline values: CDR1 SGHNT, CDR2 YYREEE (reference sequence). This CDR3 has 14 residues. This CDR3 is CASSKGLAWETQYF. The CDR3 DNA reads as TGTGCCAGCAGCAAAGGACTAGCGTGGGAGACCCAGTACTTC.

The genes are TRBV7-3 and TRBJ1-2, with D uncertain. The germline V gene has CDR1 SGHTA and CDR2 FQGTGA. The CDR3 is 13 amino acids. Trimming removed 2 bases from V and 5 bases from J, with 9 bases in between. Written as DNA, the CDR3 is TGTGCCAGCAGCTTAGGCGAGAGTTATGGCTACACCTTC. It translates to CASSLGESYGYTF.